The 2 T cell receptor beta chains below all came from one sample that was sequenced in a study of OX40 agonist ivuxolimab in advanced cancers. TCRdb's copy holds only in-frame clones and misses some; the assay was immunoSEQ multiplex PCR. The data hold 65,000 to 75,000 clones, with roughly 84% observed a single time. The source material was CD4+ or CD8+ T cells sorted from blood, sampled in a trial of the OX40 agonist ivuxolimab. These receptors came from an adult with an advanced solid tumor such as melanoma, head and neck, liver or kidney cancer.

The chain combines TRBV30 with TRBJ2-7; the match to TRBD2 covers 8 bases. V shed 3 bases and J 0 bases; nucleotides not matched to a gene: 7. CDR3 size: 15 residues. Germline V gene lookup returns CDR1 GTSNPN and CDR2 SVGIG (reference sequence). The CDR3 DNA is TGTGCCTGGAGACCGGGGGGGGGAAGCTCCTACGAGCAGTACTTC. This gives the protein CAWRPGGGSSYEQYF.

There are a few counts of this clone. The V call is TRBV5-1, the J call TRBJ2-1, with 11 bases lining up with TRBD1. The CDR3 runs 16 residues. CDR1 SGHRS and CDR2 YFSETQ come from the germline V gene. Germline trimming cut 4 bases from V and 4 bases from J; bases unmatched to any gene: 7. CDR3 residues: CASSPGTGGPYNEQFF. CDR3 nucleotide sequence: TGCGCCAGCAGCCCGGGGACAGGGGGGCCATACAATGAGCAGTTCTTC.